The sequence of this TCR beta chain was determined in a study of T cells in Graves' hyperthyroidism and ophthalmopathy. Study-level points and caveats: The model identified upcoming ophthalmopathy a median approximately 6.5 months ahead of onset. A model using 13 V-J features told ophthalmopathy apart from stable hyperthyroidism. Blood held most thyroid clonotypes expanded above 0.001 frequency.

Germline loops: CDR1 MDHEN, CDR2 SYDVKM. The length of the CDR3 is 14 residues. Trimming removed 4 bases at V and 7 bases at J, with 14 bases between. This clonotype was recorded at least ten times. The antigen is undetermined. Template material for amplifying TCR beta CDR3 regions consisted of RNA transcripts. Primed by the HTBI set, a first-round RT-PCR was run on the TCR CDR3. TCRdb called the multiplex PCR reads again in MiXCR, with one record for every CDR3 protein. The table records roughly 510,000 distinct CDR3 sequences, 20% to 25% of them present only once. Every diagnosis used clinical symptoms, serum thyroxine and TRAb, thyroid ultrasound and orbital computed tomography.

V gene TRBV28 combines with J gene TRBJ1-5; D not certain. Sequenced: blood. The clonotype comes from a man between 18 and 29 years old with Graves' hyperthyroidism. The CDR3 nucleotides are TGTGCCAGCAGTTGGAGCCGACTCGGGCAGCCCCAGCATTTT. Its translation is CASSWSRLGQPQHF. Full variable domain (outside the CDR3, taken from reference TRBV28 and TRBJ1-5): DVKVTQSSRYLVKRTGEKVFLECVQDMDHENMFWYRQDPGLGLRLIYFSYDVKMKEKGDIPEGYSVSREKKERFSLILESASTNQTSMYLCASSWSRLGQPQHFGDGTRLSIL.